This T cell receptor (beta chain) was documented in a study of shared clonotypes between healthy human individuals. Study-level information: The donor pool was made up of a couple of women and a few men aged 18 to 49.

Using immunoSEQ multiplex PCR, the repertoire was profiled, and TCRdb retains in-frame clones only, with some absent. The sample records 1 million to 1.3 million clones, about 84% being singletons. Researchers partitioned CD4+ cells into CD45RA+ naive and CD45RA-negative memory subsets. The germline CDR1 and CDR2 sequences are SGHNT and YYREEE (reference sequence). This CDR3 has 15 residues. The V segment lost 1 base and the J segment 8 bases; nucleotides outside the gene matches: 8. The clonotype was recovered from a man between 18 and 29 years old in good health. Some clones in this sample may be carry-over from other donors' samples. The genes are TRBV5-4 and TRBJ2-4; the match to TRBD1 covers 8 bases. The sample taken for sequencing was memory CD4+ T cells from PBMCs. Subset given: CD45RA-negative fraction. CDR3 nucleotide sequence: TGTGCCAGCAGCTTGAGGGGTCAGGGGGCGGACATTCAGTACTTC. It codes for CASSLRGQGADIQYF.